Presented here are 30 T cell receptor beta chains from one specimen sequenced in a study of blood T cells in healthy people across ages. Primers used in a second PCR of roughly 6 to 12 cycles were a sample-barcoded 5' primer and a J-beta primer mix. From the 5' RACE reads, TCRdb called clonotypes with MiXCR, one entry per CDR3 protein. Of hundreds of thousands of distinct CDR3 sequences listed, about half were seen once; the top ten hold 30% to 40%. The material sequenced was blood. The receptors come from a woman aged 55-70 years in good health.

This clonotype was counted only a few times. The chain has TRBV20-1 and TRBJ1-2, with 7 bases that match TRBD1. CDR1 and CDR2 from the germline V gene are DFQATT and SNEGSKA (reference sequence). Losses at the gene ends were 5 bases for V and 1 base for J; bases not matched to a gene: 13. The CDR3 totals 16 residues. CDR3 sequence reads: CSAANRDSRINYGYTF. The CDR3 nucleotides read TGCAGTGCTGCCAACCGGGACAGCCGAATTAACTATGGCTACACCTTC.

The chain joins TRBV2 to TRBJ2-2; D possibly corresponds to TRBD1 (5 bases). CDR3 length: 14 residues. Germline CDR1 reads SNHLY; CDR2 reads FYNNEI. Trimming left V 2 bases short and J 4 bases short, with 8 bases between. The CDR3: CASSEQGSTGELFF. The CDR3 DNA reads TGTGCCAGCAGTGAACAGGGTAGCACCGGGGAGCTGTTTTTT. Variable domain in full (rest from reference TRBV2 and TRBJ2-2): EPEVTQTPSHQVTQMGQEVILRCVPISNHLYFYWYRQILGQKVEFLVSFYNNEISEKSEIFDDQFSVERPDGSNFTLKIRSTKLEDSAMYFCASSEQGSTGELFFGEGSRLTVL.

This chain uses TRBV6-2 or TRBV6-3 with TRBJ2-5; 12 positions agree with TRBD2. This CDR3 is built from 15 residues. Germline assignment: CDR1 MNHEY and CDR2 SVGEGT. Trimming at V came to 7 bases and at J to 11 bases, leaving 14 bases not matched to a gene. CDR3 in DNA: TGTGCCAGCACCACCCGGACTAGCGGGATCCATGAGCAGTACTTC. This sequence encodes CASTTRTSGIHEQYF.

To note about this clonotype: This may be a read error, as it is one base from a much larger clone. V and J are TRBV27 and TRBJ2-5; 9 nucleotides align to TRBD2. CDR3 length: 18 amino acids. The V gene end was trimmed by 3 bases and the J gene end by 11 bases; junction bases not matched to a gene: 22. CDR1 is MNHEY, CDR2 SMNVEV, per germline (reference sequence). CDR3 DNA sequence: TGTGCCAGCAGTTTTTCTCGGGGGAATAGCGGGAGCGTCAGGGAGCAGTACTTC. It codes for CASSFSRGNSGSVREQYF.

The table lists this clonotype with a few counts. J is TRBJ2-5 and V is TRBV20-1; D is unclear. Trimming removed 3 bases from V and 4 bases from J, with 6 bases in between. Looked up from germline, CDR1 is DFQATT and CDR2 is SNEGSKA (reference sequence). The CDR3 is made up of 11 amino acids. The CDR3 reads CSARVTETQYF. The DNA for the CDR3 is TGCAGTGCTAGGGTGACAGAGACCCAGTACTTC.

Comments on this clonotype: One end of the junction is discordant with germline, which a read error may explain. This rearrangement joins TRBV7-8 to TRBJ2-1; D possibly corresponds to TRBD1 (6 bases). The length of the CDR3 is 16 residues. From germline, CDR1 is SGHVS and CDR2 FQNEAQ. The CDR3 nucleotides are TGTGCCAGCAGCTCCAACCCAGGGGTTATCTACGATGAGCAGTTCTTC. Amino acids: CASSSNPGVIYDEQFF. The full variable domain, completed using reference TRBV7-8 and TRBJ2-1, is GAGVSQSPRYKVAKRGQDVALRCDPISGHVSLFWYQQALGQGPEFLTYFQNEAQLDKSGLPSDRFFAERPEGSVSTLKIQRTQQEDSAVYLCASSSNPGVIYDEQFFGPGTRLTVL.

CDR3 sequence reads: CASLLAGGLGEQFF. For the CDR3, the DNA is TGTGCCAGCCTACTAGCGGGAGGGTTGGGTGAGCAGTTCTTC. This chain links TRBV12-3 or TRBV12-4 with TRBJ2-1; 13 bases fit TRBD2. The CDR3 consists of 14 residues. V lost 8 bases, J lost 9 bases, and 7 bases stayed unmatched.

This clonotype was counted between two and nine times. The CDR3 sequence is CASSTSDQETQYF. The CDR3 DNA reads as TGTGCCAGCAGCACTAGCGACCAAGAGACCCAGTACTTC. The rearrangement joins TRBV6-1 to TRBJ2-5; 7 bases map to TRBD2. J was trimmed by 0 bases and V by 6 bases; bases with no gene match: 1. This CDR3 has 13 residues. CDR1 is MNHNS and CDR2 is SASEGT in the germline V gene.

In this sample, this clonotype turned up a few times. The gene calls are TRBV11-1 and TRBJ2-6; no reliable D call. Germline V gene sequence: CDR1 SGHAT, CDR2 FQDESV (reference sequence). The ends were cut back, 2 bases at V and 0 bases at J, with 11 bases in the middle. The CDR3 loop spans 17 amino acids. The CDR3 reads CASSLFYDLSGANVLTF. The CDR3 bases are TGTGCCAGCAGCTTATTCTACGACCTCTCTGGGGCCAACGTCCTGACTTTC.

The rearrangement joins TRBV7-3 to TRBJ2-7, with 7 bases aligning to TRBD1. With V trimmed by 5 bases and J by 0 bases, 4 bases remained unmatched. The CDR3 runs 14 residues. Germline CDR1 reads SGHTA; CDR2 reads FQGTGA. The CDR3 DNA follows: TGTGCCAGCAGCGGGACAGACAGCTCCTACGAGCAGTACTTC. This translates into CASSGTDSSYEQYF.

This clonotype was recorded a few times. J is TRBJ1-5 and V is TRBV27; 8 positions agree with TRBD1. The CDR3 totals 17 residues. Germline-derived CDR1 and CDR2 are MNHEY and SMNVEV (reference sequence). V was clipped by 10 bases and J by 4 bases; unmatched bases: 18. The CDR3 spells CATSGQGPTNFNQPQHF. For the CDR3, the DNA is TGTGCCACGTCCGGACAGGGTCCCACAAATTTTAATCAGCCCCAGCATTTT.

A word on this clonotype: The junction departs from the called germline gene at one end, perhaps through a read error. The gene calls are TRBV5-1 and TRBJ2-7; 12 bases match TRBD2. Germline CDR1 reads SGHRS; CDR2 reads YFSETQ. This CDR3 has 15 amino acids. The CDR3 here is CASSLVTSGSYEQYF. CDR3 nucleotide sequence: TGTGCCAGCAGCTTAGTGACTAGCGGGAGCTACGAGCAGTACTTC. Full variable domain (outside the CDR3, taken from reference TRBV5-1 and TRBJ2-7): KAGVTQTPRYLIKTRGQQVTLSCSPISGHRSVSWYQQTPGQGLQFLFEYFSETQRNKGNFPGRFSGRQFSNSRSEMNVSTLELGDSALYLCASSLVTSGSYEQYFGPGTRLTVT.

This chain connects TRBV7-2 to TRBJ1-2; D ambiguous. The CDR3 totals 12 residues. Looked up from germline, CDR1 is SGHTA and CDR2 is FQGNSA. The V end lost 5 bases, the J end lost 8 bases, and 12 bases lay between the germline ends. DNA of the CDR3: TGTGCCAGCAGCCGTCGGGAGGAAGGCTACACCTTC. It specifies CASSRREEGYTF.

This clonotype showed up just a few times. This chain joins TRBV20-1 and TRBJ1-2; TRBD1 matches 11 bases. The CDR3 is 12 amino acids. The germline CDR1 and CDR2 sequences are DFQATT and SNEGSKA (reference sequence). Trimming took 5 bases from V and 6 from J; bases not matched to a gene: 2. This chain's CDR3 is CSAEDRGHGYTF. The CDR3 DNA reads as TGCAGTGCTGAGGACAGGGGGCATGGCTACACCTTC.

The CDR3 region is CSATGWAGPTIGYTF. The DNA of the CDR3 is TGCAGTGCAACAGGTTGGGCGGGGCCCACCATCGGCTACACCTTC. This chain connects TRBV20-1 to TRBJ1-2, with D possibly being TRBD1 (5 bases). The CDR3 has 15 amino acids. Germline assignment: CDR1 DFQATT and CDR2 SNEGSKA (reference sequence). V was trimmed by 6 bases and J by 8 bases, leaving 25 bases between them.

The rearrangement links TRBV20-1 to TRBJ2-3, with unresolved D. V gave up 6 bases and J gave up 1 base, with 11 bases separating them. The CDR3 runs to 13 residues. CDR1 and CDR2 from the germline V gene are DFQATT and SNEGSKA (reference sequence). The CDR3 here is CSAPLPGTDTQYF. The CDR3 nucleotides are TGCAGTGCGCCCCTCCCGGGCACAGATACGCAGTATTTT.

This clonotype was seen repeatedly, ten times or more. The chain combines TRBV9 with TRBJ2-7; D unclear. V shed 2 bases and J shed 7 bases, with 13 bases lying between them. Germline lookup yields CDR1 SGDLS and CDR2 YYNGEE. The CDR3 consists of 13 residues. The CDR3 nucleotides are TGTGCCAGCAGCGTGGCGACGTCCAATGAGCAGTACTTC. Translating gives CASSVATSNEQYF.

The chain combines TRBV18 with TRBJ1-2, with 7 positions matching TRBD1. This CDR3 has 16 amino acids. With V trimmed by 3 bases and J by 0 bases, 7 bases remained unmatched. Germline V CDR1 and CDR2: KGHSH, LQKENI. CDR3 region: CASSPGTDTANYGYTF. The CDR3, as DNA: TGTGCCAGCTCACCGGGGACAGACACCGCTAACTATGGCTACACCTTC.

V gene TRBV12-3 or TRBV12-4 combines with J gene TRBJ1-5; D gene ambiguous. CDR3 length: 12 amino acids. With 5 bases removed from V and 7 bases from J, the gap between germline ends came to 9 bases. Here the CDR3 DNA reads TGTGCCAGCAGTCCTCAAAAACAGCCCCAGCATTTT. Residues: CASSPQKQPQHF.

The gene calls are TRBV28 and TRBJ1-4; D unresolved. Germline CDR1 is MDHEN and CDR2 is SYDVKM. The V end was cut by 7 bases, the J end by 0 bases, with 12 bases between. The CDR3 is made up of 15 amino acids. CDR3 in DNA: TGTGCCAGCAACGAAGGCAGTACAACTAATGAAAAACTGTTTTTT. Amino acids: CASNEGSTTNEKLFF. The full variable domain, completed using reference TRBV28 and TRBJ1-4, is DVKVTQSSRYLVKRTGEKVFLECVQDMDHENMFWYRQDPGLGLRLIYFSYDVKMKEKGDIPEGYSVSREKKERFSLILESASTNQTSMYLCASNEGSTTNEKLFFGSGTQLSVL.

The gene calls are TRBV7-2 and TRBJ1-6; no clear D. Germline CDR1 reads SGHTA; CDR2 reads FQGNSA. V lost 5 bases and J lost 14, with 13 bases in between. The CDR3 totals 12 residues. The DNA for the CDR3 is TGTGCCAGCAGCCAGGACCTCAACACCCTCCACTTT. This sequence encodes CASSQDLNTLHF.

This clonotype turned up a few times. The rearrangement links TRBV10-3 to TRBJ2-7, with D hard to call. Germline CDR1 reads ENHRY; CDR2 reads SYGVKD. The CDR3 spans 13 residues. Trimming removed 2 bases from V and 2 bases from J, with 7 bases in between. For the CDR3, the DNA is TGTGCCATCAGTGAGCCCGCGACCTACGAGCAGTACTTC. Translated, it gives CAISEPATYEQYF.

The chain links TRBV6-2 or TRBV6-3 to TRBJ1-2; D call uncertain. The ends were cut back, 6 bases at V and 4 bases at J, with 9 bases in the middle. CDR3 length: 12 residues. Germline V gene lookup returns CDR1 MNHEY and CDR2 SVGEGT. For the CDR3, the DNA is TGTGCCAGCAGCCGAATGTCCTATGGCTACACCTTC. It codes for CASSRMSYGYTF.

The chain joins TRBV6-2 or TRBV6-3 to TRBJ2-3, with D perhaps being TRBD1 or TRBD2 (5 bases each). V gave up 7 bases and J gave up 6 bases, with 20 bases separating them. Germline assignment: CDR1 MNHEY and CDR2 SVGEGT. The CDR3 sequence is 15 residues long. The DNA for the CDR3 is TGTGCCAGCAAAAGCACGGGACGCCCTACGGATACGCAGTATTTT. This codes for CASKSTGRPTDTQYF.

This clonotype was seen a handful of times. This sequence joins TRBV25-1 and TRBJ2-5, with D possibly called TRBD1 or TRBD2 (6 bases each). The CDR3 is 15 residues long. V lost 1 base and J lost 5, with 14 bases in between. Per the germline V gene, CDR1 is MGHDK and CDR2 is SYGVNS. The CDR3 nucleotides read TGTGCCAGCAGTGAATTTAGGGGGGCTCGGGAGACCCAGTACTTC. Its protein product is CASSEFRGARETQYF.

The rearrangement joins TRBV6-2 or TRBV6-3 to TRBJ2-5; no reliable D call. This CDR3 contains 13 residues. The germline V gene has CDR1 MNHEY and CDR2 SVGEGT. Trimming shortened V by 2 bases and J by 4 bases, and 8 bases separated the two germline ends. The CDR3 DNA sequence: TGTGCCAGCAGTTACGTCTTTTTAGAGACCCAGTACTTC. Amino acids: CASSYVFLETQYF.

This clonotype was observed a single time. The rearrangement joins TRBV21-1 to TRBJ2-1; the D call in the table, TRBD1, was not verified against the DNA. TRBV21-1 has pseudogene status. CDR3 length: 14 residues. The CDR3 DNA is TGTGCCGGCAGCGTCCGGGACAGAGACAATGAGCAGTTCTTC. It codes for CAGSVRDRDNEQFF.

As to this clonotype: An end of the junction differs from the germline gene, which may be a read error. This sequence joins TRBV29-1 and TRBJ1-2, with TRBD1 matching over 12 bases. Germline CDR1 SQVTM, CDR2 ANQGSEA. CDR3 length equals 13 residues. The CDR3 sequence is CIVGTGGTYGYTF. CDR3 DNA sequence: TGCATCGTTGGGACAGGGGGCACCTATGGCTACACCTTC.

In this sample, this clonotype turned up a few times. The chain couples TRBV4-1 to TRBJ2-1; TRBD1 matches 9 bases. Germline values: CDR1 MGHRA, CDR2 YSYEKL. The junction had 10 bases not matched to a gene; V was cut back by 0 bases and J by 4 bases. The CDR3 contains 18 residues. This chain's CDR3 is CASSQDSDRGGMYNEQFF. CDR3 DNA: TGCGCCAGCAGCCAAGATTCCGACAGGGGGGGTATGTACAATGAGCAGTTCTTC.

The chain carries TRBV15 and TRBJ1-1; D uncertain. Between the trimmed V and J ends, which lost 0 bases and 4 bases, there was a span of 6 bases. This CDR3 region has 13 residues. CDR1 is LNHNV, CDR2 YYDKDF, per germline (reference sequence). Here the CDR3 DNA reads TGTGCCACCAGCAGAGATCTGGGCACTGAAGCTTTCTTT. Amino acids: CATSRDLGTEAFF.